The clone carrying this TCR beta chain occurred once. These data come from a study of cytomegalovirus exposure and HLA in healthy donors. CDR3 length: 18 residues. V was clipped by 2 bases and J by 1 base; unmatched bases: 8. The germline V gene has CDR1 KGHSH and CDR2 LQKENI. Primers for the PCR totalled 60 Vbeta and 13 Jbeta. Produced via immunoSEQ multiplex PCR; TCRdb's table is partial and in-frame only. Of more than 80,000 clones in the sample, around 60% were seen once. The TCR comes from a man between 60 and 70 years old in good health and CMV-seronegative. The sample comprised PBMCs. This sequence joins TRBV18 and TRBJ2-6, with TRBD2 matching over 7 bases. Written as DNA, the CDR3 is TGTGCCAGCTCACCATTAATGCCGGGGGGATCTGGGGCCAACGTCCTGACTTTC. Its protein product is CASSPLMPGGSGANVLTF.